A selection of T cell receptor beta chains follows, all from one sample in a study of human T cells and chemical hapten exposure. TCRdb re-called the RACE reads with MiXCR, one entry per CDR3 protein. The sample lists 33,000 or so distinct CDR3 sequences, 9% to 15% occurring once. Specimen: whole blood, collected in connection with sensitization to the hapten diphenylcyclopropenone (DPC). The receptors originated from a woman between 40 and 55 years old with alopecia areata. Some clones in this sample may be carry-over from other donors' samples. Each CDR3 is given with its conserved first and last residue. Each record gives: J gene, D gene, V gene, clone size, CDR3 protein, CDR3 DNA. A D gene is named only where the DNA matches it firmly. Size tells how often a clone was seen (once, few, many) or the class of an expanded clone, and some rows leave it out.

j_call: TRBJ1-5; d_call: NA; v_call: TRBV18; clone_size: few; cdr3_aa: CASSPFSGNQPQHF; cdr3_nt: TGTGCCAGCTCACCATTCAGTGGGAACCAGCCCCAGCATTTT
j_call: TRBJ2-5; d_call: NA; v_call: TRBV18; clone_size: many; cdr3_aa: CASSPGTAETQYF; cdr3_nt: TGTGCCAGCTCACCTGGGACCGCGGAGACCCAGTACTTC
j_call: TRBJ2-5; d_call: NA; v_call: TRBV9; clone_size: many; cdr3_aa: CASSVARGETQYF; cdr3_nt: TGTGCCAGCAGCGTAGCCAGGGGAGAGACCCAGTACTTC
j_call: TRBJ1-5; d_call: NA; v_call: TRBV4-1; clone_size: NA; cdr3_aa: CASSQGGDQPQHF; cdr3_nt: TGCGCCAGCAGCCAAGGTGGGGATCAGCCCCAGCATTTT
j_call: TRBJ2-1; d_call: TRBD2; v_call: TRBV4-3; clone_size: many; cdr3_aa: CASRPTSGGDSYNEQFF; cdr3_nt: TGCGCCAGCAGACCGACTAGCGGGGGAGATAGCTACAATGAGCAGTTCTTC
j_call: TRBJ2-7; d_call: NA; v_call: TRBV12-3/TRBV12-4; clone_size: few; cdr3_aa: CASSRETSYEQYF; cdr3_nt: TGTGCCAGCTCGAGGGAGACCTCCTACGAGCAGTACTTC
j_call: TRBJ2-2; d_call: TRBD2; v_call: TRBV3-1; clone_size: few; cdr3_aa: CASSQVAGGQNTGELFF; cdr3_nt: TGTGCCAGCAGCCAAGTAGCGGGAGGGCAGAACACCGGGGAGCTGTTTTTT
j_call: TRBJ2-7; d_call: TRBD1; v_call: TRBV18; clone_size: many; cdr3_aa: CASSPRQGRYEQYF; cdr3_nt: TGTGCCAGCTCACCACGACAGGGGCGGTACGAGCAGTACTTC
j_call: TRBJ2-3; d_call: TRBD2; v_call: TRBV25-1; clone_size: NA; cdr3_aa: CASSGRGDADTQYF; cdr3_nt: TGTGCCAGCAGTGGTCGGGGGGACGCAGATACGCAGTATTTT
j_call: TRBJ2-7; d_call: NA; v_call: TRBV27; clone_size: NA; cdr3_aa: CASSLRAGSYEQYF; cdr3_nt: TGTGCCAGCAGTTTAAGGGCGGGGAGCTACGAGCAGTACTTC
j_call: TRBJ1-1; d_call: TRBD1; v_call: TRBV2; clone_size: many; cdr3_aa: CASTLDRVGTEAFF; cdr3_nt: TGTGCCAGCACCTTGGACAGGGTGGGCACTGAAGCTTTCTTT
j_call: TRBJ2-2; d_call: NA; v_call: TRBV19; clone_size: NA; cdr3_aa: CASSQQGTGELFF; cdr3_nt: TGTGCCAGTAGTCAACAGGGCACCGGGGAGCTGTTTTTT
j_call: TRBJ2-2; d_call: TRBD1; v_call: TRBV29-1; clone_size: once; cdr3_aa: CSVWTGDTGELFF; cdr3_nt: TGCAGCGTCTGGACAGGGGACACCGGGGAGCTGTTTTTT
j_call: TRBJ1-2; d_call: TRBD1; v_call: TRBV6-5; clone_size: few; cdr3_aa: CASSPLPGQKKPLYTF; cdr3_nt: TGTGCCAGCAGTCCACTACCGGGACAGAAAAAACCGCTCTACACCTTC
j_call: TRBJ2-1; d_call: NA; v_call: TRBV6-5; clone_size: few; cdr3_aa: CASTTTHPGNEQFF; cdr3_nt: TGTGCCAGCACCACGACCCACCCGGGCAATGAGCAGTTCTTC
j_call: TRBJ2-2; d_call: NA; v_call: TRBV6-2/TRBV6-3; clone_size: NA; cdr3_aa: CASSEPRELFF; cdr3_nt: TGTGCCAGCTCGGAGCCCCGGGAGCTGTTTTTT
j_call: TRBJ2-7; d_call: NA; v_call: TRBV18; clone_size: many; cdr3_aa: CASSPGTGSYEQYF; cdr3_nt: TGTGCCAGCTCACCCGGGACCGGCTCCTACGAGCAGTACTTC
j_call: TRBJ1-6; d_call: TRBD1; v_call: TRBV2; clone_size: many; cdr3_aa: CASRDYRDRGSPLHF; cdr3_nt: TGTGCCAGCAGAGACTACCGGGACAGGGGTTCACCCCTCCACTTT
j_call: TRBJ1-4; d_call: NA; v_call: TRBV28; clone_size: many; cdr3_aa: CASLKWGPGEKLFF; cdr3_nt: TGTGCCAGCCTGAAGTGGGGCCCAGGTGAAAAACTGTTTTTT
j_call: TRBJ2-1; d_call: TRBD2; v_call: TRBV28; clone_size: NA; cdr3_aa: CASSLGLAGDEQFF; cdr3_nt: TGTGCCAGCAGTTTAGGGCTAGCGGGCGATGAGCAGTTCTTC
j_call: TRBJ2-3; d_call: NA; v_call: TRBV20-1; clone_size: many; cdr3_aa: CSAPVGTQYF; cdr3_nt: TGCAGTGCGCCGGTCGGTACGCAGTATTTT
j_call: TRBJ2-7; d_call: NA; v_call: TRBV3-1; clone_size: NA; cdr3_aa: CASSRLDDEQYF; cdr3_nt: TGTGCCAGCAGCCGACTAGACGACGAGCAGTACTTC
j_call: TRBJ2-7; d_call: TRBD1; v_call: TRBV4-1; clone_size: few; cdr3_aa: CASSQRDRGYEQYF; cdr3_nt: TGCGCCAGCAGCCAGAGGGACAGGGGTTACGAGCAGTACTTC
j_call: TRBJ2-7; d_call: TRBD2; v_call: TRBV20-1; clone_size: many; cdr3_aa: CSATLTSGGFYEQYF; cdr3_nt: TGCAGTGCTACCTTAACGAGCGGGGGGTTCTACGAGCAGTACTTC
j_call: TRBJ1-4; d_call: NA; v_call: TRBV9; clone_size: NA; cdr3_aa: CASSAGPGANEKLFF; cdr3_nt: TGTGCCAGCAGCGCCGGCCCCGGGGCTAATGAAAAACTGTTTTTT
j_call: TRBJ2-3; d_call: TRBD2; v_call: TRBV28; clone_size: many; cdr3_aa: CASSPSGVAGGRWGTDTQYF; cdr3_nt: TGTGCCAGCAGCCCTTCTGGAGTAGCGGGGGGCCGATGGGGCACAGATACGCAGTATTTT
j_call: TRBJ2-3; d_call: NA; v_call: TRBV10-3; clone_size: many; cdr3_aa: CAITDGTPSTDTQYF; cdr3_nt: TGTGCCATCACTGACGGGACACCTAGCACAGATACGCAGTATTTT
j_call: TRBJ2-1; d_call: NA; v_call: TRBV5-1; clone_size: many; cdr3_aa: CASSVLISDNEQFF; cdr3_nt: TGCGCCAGCAGCGTACTAATTAGCGACAATGAGCAGTTCTTC
j_call: TRBJ1-1; d_call: TRBD1; v_call: TRBV6-2/TRBV6-3; clone_size: NA; cdr3_aa: CASSYQGVTEAFF; cdr3_nt: TGTGCCAGCAGTTACCAGGGGGTAACTGAAGCTTTCTTT
j_call: TRBJ1-2; d_call: NA; v_call: TRBV6-2/TRBV6-3; clone_size: many; cdr3_aa: CASSPHDRVFRGYTF; cdr3_nt: TGTGCCAGCAGCCCCCACGATAGGGTCTTTCGGGGCTACACCTTC
j_call: TRBJ2-1; d_call: TRBD2; v_call: TRBV10-3; clone_size: few; cdr3_aa: CAITLSGGLYNEQFF; cdr3_nt: TGTGCCATCACTCTAAGCGGGGGCCTCTACAATGAGCAGTTCTTC
j_call: TRBJ1-2; d_call: TRBD1; v_call: TRBV28; clone_size: NA; cdr3_aa: CASSSGTGGFGYTF; cdr3_nt: TGTGCCAGCAGTTCCGGGACAGGGGGCTTTGGCTACACCTTC
j_call: TRBJ1-1; d_call: NA; v_call: TRBV28; clone_size: NA; cdr3_aa: CASARGGEIPEAFF; cdr3_nt: TGTGCCAGCGCCCGGGGGGGCGAGATCCCTGAAGCTTTCTTT
j_call: TRBJ2-3; d_call: TRBD2; v_call: TRBV20-1; clone_size: NA; cdr3_aa: CSAFGGLAGVPDTQYF; cdr3_nt: TGCAGTGCTTTTGGTGGACTAGCGGGAGTTCCAGATACGCAGTATTTT
j_call: TRBJ1-5; d_call: TRBD1; v_call: TRBV7-2; clone_size: NA; cdr3_aa: CASSPRQGRQPQHF; cdr3_nt: TGTGCCAGCAGCCCCCGACAGGGGCGGCAGCCCCAGCATTTT
j_call: TRBJ2-1; d_call: NA; v_call: TRBV2; clone_size: NA; cdr3_aa: CASSVGAGLYEQFF; cdr3_nt: TGTGCCAGCAGTGTTGGTGCTGGGCTATATGAGCAGTTCTTC